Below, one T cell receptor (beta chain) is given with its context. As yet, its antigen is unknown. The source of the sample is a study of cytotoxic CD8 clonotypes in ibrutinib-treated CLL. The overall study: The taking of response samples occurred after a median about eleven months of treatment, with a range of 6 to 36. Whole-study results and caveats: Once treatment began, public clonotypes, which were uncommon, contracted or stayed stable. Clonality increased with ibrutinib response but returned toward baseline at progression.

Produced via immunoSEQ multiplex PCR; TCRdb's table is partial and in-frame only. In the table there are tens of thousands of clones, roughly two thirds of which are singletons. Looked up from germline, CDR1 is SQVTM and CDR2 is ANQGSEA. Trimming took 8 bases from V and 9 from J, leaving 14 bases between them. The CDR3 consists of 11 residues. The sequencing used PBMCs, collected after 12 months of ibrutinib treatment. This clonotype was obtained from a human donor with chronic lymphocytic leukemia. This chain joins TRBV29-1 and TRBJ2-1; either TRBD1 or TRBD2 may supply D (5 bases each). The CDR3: CSTRGVFEQFF. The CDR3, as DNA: TGCAGCACGAGAGGGGTTTTTGAGCAGTTCTTC.